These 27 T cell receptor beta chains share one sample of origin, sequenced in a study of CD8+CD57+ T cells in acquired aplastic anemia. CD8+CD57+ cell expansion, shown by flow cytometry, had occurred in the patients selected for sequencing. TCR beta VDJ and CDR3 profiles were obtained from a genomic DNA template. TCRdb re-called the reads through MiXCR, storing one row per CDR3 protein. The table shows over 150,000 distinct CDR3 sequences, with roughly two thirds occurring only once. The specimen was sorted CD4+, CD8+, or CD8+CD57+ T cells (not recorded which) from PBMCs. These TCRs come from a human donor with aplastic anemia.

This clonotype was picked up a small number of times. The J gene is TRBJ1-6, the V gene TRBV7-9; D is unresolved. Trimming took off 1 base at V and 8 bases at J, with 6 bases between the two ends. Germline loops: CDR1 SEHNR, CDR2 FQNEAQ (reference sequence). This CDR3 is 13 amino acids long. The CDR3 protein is CASSLVADSPLHF. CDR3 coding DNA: TGTGCCAGCAGCTTAGTGGCAGATTCACCCCTCCACTTT.

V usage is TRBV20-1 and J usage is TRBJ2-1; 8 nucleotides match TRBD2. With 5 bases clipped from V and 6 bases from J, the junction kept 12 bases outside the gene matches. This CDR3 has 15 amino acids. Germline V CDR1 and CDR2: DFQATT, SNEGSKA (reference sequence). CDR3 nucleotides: TGCAGTGCTGGGAGGGCGGGAGGCATGACCAATGAGCAGTTCTTC. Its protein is CSAGRAGGMTNEQFF.

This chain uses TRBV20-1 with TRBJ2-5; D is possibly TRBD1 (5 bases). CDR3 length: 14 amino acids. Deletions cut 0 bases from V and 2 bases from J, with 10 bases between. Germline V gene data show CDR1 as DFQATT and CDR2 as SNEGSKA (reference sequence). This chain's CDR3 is CSARDSQGQETQYF. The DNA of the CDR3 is TGCAGTGCTAGAGATTCCCAGGGACAAGAGACCCAGTACTTC.

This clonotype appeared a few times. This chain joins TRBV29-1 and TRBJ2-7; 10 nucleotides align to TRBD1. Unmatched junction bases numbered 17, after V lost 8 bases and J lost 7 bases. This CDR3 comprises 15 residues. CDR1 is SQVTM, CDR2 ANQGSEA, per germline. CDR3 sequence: CSPTVPWDRGLEQYF. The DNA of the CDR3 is TGCAGCCCGACCGTCCCTTGGGACAGGGGCCTTGAGCAGTACTTC.

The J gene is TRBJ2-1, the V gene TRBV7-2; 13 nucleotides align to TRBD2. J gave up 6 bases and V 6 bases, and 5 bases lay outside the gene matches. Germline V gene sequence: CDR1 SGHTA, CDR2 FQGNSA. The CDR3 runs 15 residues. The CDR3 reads CASRLAGGRSNEQFF. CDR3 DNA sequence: TGTGCCAGCAGACTAGCGGGGGGGCGCTCCAATGAGCAGTTCTTC.

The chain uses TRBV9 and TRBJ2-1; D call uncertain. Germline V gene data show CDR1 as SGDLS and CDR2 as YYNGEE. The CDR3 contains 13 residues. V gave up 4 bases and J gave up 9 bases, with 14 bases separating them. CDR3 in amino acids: CASSPVGFAEQFF. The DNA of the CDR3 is TGTGCCAGCAGCCCAGTGGGCTTTGCTGAGCAGTTCTTC.

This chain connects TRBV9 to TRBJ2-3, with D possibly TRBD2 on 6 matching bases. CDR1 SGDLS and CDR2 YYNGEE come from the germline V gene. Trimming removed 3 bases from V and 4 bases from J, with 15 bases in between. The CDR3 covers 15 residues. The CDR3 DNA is TGTGCCAGCAGCGCCGGAGGCGGCGGGGCAGATACGCAGTATTTT. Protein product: CASSAGGGGADTQYF.

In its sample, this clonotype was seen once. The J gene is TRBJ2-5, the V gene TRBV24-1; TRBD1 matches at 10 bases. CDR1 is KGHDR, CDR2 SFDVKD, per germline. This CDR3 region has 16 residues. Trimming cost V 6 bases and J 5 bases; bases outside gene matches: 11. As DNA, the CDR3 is TGTGCCACCAGTTCTTGGACAGGGGGGGGTTGGGAGACCCAGTACTTC. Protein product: CATSSWTGGGWETQYF.

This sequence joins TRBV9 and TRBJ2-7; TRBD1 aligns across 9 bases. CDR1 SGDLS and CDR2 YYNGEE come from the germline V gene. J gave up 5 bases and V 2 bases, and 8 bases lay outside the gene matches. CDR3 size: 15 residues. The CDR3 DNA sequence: TGTGCCAGCAGCGTTGGGACAGGGAGTACCGACGAGCAGTACTTC. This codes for CASSVGTGSTDEQYF.

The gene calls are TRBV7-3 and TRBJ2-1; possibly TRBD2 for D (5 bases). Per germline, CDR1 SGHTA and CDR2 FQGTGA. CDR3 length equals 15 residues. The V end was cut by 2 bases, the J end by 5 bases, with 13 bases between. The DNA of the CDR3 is TGTGCCAGCAGCTTACTCGGGGAAGTGGACAATGAGCAGTTCTTC. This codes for CASSLLGEVDNEQFF.

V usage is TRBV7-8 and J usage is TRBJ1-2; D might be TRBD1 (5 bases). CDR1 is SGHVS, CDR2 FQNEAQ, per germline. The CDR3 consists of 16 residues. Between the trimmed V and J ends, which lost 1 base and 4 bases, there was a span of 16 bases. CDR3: CASSLVRQGHTYGYTF. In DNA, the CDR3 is TGTGCCAGCAGCTTAGTTCGTCAGGGCCACACCTATGGCTACACCTTC.

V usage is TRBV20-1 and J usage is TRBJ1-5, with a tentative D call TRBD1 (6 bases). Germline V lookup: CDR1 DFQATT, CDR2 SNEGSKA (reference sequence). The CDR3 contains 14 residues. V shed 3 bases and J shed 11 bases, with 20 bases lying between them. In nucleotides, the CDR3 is TGCAGTGCTAGTAAGGGGGGGGAACAAGAGACCCAGCATTTT. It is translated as CSASKGGEQETQHF.

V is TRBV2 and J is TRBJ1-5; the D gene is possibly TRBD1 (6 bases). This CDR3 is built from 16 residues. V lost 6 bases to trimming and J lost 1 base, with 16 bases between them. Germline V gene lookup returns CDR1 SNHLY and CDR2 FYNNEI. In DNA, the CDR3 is TGTGCCAGCAGCCCGTTAGGGGGGGTCAGCAATCAGCCCCAGCATTTT. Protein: CASSPLGGVSNQPQHF.

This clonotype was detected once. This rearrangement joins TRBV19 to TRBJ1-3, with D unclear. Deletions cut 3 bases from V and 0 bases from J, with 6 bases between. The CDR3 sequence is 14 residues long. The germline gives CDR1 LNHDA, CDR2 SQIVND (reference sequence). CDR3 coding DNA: TGTGCCAGTAGTATCGGGGTCTCTGGAAACACCATATATTTT. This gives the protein CASSIGVSGNTIYF.

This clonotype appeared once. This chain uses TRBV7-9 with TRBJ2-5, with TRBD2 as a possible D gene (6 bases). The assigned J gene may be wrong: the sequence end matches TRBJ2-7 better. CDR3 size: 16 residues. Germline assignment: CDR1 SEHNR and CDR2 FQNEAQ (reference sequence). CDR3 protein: CASSSGTSRERYEQYF. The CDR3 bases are TGTGCCAGCAGCTCGGGGACCTCCCGGGAGCGTTACGAGCAGTACTTC.

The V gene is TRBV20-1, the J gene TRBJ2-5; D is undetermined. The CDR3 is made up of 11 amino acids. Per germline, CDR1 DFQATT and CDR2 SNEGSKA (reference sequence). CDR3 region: CSASSGETQYF. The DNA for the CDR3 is TGCAGCGCCTCAAGTGGGGAGACCCAGTACTTC.

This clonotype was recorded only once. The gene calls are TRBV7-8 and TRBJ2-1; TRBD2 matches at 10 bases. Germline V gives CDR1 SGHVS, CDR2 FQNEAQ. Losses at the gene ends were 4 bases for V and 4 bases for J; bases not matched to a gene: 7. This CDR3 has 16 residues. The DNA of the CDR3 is TGTGCCAGCAGCTCCATAGCGGGAGGATTATACAATGAGCAGTTCTTC. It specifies CASSSIAGGLYNEQFF.

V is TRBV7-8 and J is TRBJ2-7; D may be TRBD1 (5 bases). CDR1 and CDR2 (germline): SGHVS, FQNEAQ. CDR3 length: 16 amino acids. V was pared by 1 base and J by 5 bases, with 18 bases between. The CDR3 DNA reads TGTGCCAGCAGCTTAGACGTCTGGCAGGGAAGCCACGAGCAGTACTTC. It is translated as CASSLDVWQGSHEQYF. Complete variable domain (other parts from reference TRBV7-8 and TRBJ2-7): GAGVSQSPRYKVAKRGQDVALRCDPISGHVSLFWYQQALGQGPEFLTYFQNEAQLDKSGLPSDRFFAERPEGSVSTLKIQRTQQEDSAVYLCASSLDVWQGSHEQYFGPGTRLTVT.

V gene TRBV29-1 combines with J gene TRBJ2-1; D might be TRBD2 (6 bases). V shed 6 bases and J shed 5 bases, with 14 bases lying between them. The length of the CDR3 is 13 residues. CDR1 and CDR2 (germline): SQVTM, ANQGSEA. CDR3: CSVTGLGDNEQFF. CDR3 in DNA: TGCAGCGTCACGGGACTGGGGGACAATGAGCAGTTCTTC.

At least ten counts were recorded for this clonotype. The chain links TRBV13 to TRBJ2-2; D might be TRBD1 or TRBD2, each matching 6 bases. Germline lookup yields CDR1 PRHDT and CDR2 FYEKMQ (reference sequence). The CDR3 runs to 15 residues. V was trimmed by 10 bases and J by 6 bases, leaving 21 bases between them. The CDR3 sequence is CAISTGPRGAGELFF. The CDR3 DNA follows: TGTGCCATTTCCACCGGGCCTAGGGGGGCCGGGGAGCTGTTTTTT.

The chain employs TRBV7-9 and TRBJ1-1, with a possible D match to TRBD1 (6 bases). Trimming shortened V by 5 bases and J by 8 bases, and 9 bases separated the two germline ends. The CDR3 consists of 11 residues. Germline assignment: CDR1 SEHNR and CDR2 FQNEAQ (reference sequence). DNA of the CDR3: TGTGCCAGCAGCCCAGGGGACGAAGCTTTCTTT. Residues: CASSPGDEAFF.

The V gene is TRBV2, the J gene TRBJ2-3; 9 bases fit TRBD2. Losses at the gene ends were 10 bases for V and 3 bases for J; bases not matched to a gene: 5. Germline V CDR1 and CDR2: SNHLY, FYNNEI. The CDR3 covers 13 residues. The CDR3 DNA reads TGTGCCACACGTCTAGCGGGGACAGATACGCAGTATTTT. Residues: CATRLAGTDTQYF.

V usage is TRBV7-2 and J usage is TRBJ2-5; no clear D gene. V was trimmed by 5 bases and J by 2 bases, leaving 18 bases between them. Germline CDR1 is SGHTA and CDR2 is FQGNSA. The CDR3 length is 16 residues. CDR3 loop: CASSVTGNLHQETQYF. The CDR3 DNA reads TGTGCCAGCAGCGTCACCGGCAACCTGCATCAAGAGACCCAGTACTTC.

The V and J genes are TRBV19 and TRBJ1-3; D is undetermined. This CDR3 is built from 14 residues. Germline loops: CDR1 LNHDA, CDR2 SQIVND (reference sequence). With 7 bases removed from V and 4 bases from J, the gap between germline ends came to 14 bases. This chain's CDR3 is CASIQVGGGNTIYF. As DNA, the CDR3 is TGTGCCAGTATCCAAGTCGGCGGCGGAAACACCATATATTTT.

The CDR3 is CASSLVPGSEAFF. The CDR3 DNA reads as TGCGCCAGCAGCTTGGTGCCGGGTAGTGAAGCTTTCTTT. The chain links TRBV5-1 to TRBJ1-1; D uncertain. The V gene lost 0 bases and the J gene lost 7 bases, with 10 bases spanning the gap. CDR1 and CDR2 (germline): SGHRS, YFSETQ. The CDR3 sequence is 13 residues long.

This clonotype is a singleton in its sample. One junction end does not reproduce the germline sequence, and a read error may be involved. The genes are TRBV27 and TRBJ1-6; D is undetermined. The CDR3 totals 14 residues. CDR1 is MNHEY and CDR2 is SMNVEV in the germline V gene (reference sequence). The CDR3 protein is CASSFLQTNSPPHF. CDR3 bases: TGTGCTAGCAGTTTCTTACAGACTAATTCACCCCCCCACTTT.

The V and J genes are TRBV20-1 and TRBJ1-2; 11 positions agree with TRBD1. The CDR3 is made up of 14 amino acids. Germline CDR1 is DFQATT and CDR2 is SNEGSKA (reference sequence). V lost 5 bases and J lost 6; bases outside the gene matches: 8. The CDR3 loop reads CSAVRTGGLDGYTF. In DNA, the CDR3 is TGCAGTGCTGTGAGGACAGGGGGCCTGGATGGCTACACCTTC.